This is a list of T cell receptor beta chains from one sample in a study of T cell responses to AZD1222 COVID-19 vaccine. Measured with immunoSEQ multiplex PCR; TCRdb has only the in-frame clones, and not every one. Of fewer than 130,000 clones listed, roughly 92% are singletons. This sample comprised peripheral blood, obtained 28 days after the second AZD1222 dose. All receptors derive from an adult who received the AZD1222 COVID-19 vaccine. Each CDR3 is given with its conserved first and last residue. The D gene is left open where the match is weak. Some rows have no size entry. The others give once, few or many, or a class for an expanded clone.

cdr3_nt cdr3_aa j_call v_call clone_size d_call
TGTGCCAGCAGCTTAGGGCAGGGAGGTGAAAAACTGTTTTTT CASSLGQGGEKLFF TRBJ1-4 TRBV7-2 - -
TGTGCCAGCAGCTACAGCGGGGACCCATACAATGAGCAGTTCTTC CASSYSGDPYNEQFF TRBJ2-1 TRBV7-9 - TRBD2
TGCGCCAGCAGCTTGGGACAGGGGGCGTCCTACGAGCAGTACTTC CASSLGQGASYEQYF TRBJ2-7 TRBV5-1 - TRBD1
TGTGCCAGCAGCTTATGGGCAGGGGGACACGAGCAGTACTTC CASSLWAGGHEQYF TRBJ2-7 TRBV7-9 few TRBD1
TGTGCCAGCAGCCCCTCATTCAGCGGGCCAGAGCAGTTCTTC CASSPSFSGPEQFF TRBJ2-1 TRBV9 once -
TGCGCCAGCAGTCAATGGGGAATGGAGGGAAGGAACACTGAAGCTTTCTTT CASSQWGMEGRNTEAFF TRBJ1-1 TRBV23-1 once -
TGCGCCAGCAGCCAAGCCTACAGCTATGGCTACACCTTC CASSQAYSYGYTF TRBJ1-2 TRBV4-1 few -
TGTGCCAGCAGTTTATCAGGGTCCTACGAGCAGTACTTC CASSLSGSYEQYF TRBJ2-7 TRBV12-3/TRBV12-4 - -
TGTGCCAGCAGCTTAGGGCGGGGGAACACCGGGGAGCTGTTTTTT CASSLGRGNTGELFF TRBJ2-2 TRBV7-6 - -
TGTGCCAGCAGCCCCGGACTAGCGGGGGGAGCTAGCACAGATACGCAGTATTTT CASSPGLAGGASTDTQYF TRBJ2-3 TRBV5-4 - TRBD2
TGTGCCAGCAGCTCAGGACAGGGCTCCTACAATGAGCAGTTCTTC CASSSGQGSYNEQFF TRBJ2-1 TRBV11-2 - TRBD1
TGTGCCTCGAGGGACACCCCAAACACTGAAGCTTTCTTT CASRDTPNTEAFF TRBJ1-1 TRBV10-3 - -
TGTGCCAGCAGTCCGTCTAGCGGGGGGGCCTCATACCAAGAGACCCAGTACTTC CASSPSSGGASYQETQYF TRBJ2-5 TRBV28 - TRBD2
TGCGCCAGCAGTGAGTCCGGGACAGTCTCTGGAAACACCATATATTTT CASSESGTVSGNTIYF TRBJ1-3 TRBV10-1 - TRBD1
TGTGCCAGCTCACCGGCCGGGACTAGCGTCTTATACGAGCAGTACTTC CASSPAGTSVLYEQYF TRBJ2-7 TRBV18 - TRBD2
TGTGCCAGCAGCTTCCTCCCTCGGGGCGGGGAGCTGTTTTTT CASSFLPRGGELFF TRBJ2-2 TRBV7-2 - -
TGTGCCAGCAGCGTAGGGCTAGCCCAAGAGACCCAGTACTTC CASSVGLAQETQYF TRBJ2-5 TRBV9 - -
TGTGCCATCAGTGAGTACACAGGGGGCGGTGAAGCTTTCTTT CAISEYTGGGEAFF TRBJ1-1 TRBV10-3 - TRBD1
TGTGCCAGTCTCTCTAGCCCGAGCTACGAGCAGTACTTC CASLSSPSYEQYF TRBJ2-7 TRBV12-3/TRBV12-4 - -
TGTGCCAGCTCTCGGGACAGGGCTGAAAAACTGTTTTTT CASSRDRAEKLFF TRBJ1-4 TRBV28 - TRBD1
TGCGCCAGCAGCATCCTTTCGGGGTCTAATTCACCCCTCCACTTT CASSILSGSNSPLHF TRBJ1-6 TRBV5-1 - -
TGTGCCTGGAGTGTAGGGCAAATTGGGGATACGCAGTATTTT CAWSVGQIGDTQYF TRBJ2-3 TRBV30 - -
TGTGCCAGTCTACTTGGCGGGTTTATCAACTCTGAAGCTTTCTTT CASLLGGFINSEAFF TRBJ1-1 TRBV2 once -
TGTGCCAGCAATCCCGGAGGGGTCTATGGCTACACCTTC CASNPGGVYGYTF TRBJ1-2 TRBV25-1 - -
TGCGCCAGCAGCGGAGGGACAGGGGGGCCCGCCTACGAGCAGTACTTC CASSGGTGGPAYEQYF TRBJ2-7 TRBV5-1 - TRBD1